This entry lists 2 T cell receptor beta chains sequenced from one sample in a study of identical twins. MiXCR was run by TCRdb on the 5' RACE reads, yielding one entry per CDR3 protein. The sample consists of roughly 1,500,000 distinct CDR3 sequences, less than 40% of them appearing once. Sequencing was performed on cord blood. The receptors shown here come from a newborn girl in good health.

V is TRBV7-2 and J is TRBJ1-6; TRBD1 agrees at 8 bases. The trim removed 0 bases at V and 7 bases at J, leaving 5 bases unmatched. Looked up from germline, CDR1 is SGHTA and CDR2 is FQGNSA. This CDR3 comprises 16 residues. The CDR3 protein is CASSLAGTGLNSPLHF. In nucleotides, the CDR3 is TGTGCCAGCAGCTTAGCCGGGACAGGTTTAAATTCACCCCTCCACTTT.

The chain is built from TRBV2 and TRBJ1-2; a weak D match, TRBD1 (6 bases). V was cut by 3 bases and J by 6 bases, with 11 bases left in between. This CDR3 region has 13 residues. Germline loops: CDR1 SNHLY, CDR2 FYNNEI. The chain's CDR3 is CASSDSRGNGYTF. CDR3 coding DNA: TGTGCCAGCAGTGATTCGAGGGGGAATGGCTACACCTTC.